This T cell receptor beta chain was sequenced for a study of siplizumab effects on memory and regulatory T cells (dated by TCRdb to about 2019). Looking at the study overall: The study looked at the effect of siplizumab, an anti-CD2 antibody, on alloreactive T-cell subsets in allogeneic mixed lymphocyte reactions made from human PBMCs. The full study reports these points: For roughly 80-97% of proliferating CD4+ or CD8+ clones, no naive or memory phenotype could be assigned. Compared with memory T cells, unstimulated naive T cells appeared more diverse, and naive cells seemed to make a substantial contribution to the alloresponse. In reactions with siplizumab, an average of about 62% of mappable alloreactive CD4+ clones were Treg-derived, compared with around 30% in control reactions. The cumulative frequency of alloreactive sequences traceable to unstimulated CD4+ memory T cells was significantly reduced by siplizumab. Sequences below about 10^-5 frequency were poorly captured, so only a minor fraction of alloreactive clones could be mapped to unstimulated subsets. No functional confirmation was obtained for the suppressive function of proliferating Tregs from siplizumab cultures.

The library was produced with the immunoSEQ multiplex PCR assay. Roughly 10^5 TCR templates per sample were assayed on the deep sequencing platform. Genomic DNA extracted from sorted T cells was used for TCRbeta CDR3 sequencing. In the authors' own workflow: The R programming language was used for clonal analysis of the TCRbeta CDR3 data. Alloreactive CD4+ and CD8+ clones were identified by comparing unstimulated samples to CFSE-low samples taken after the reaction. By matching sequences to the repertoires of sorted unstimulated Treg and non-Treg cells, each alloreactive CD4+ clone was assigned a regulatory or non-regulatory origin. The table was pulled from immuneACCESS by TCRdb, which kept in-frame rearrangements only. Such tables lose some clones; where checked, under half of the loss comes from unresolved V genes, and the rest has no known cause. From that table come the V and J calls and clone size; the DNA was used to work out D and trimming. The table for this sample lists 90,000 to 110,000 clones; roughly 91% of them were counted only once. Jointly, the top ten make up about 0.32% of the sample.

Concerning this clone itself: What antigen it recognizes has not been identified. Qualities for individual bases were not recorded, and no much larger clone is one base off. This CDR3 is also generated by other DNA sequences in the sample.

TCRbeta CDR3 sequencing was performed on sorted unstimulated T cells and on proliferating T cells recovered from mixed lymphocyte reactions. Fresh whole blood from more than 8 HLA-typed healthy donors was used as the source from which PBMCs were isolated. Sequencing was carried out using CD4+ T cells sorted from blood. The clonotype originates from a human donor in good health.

Here the CDR3 is given as CASSLVQGYEQYF. Read as DNA, the sequence is TGCGCCAGCAGCTTGGTCCAGGGCTACGAGCAGTACTTC. Rearrangement joined TRBV5-1 to TRBJ2-7; a tentative D call is TRBD1 (5 bases match). The CDR3 numbers 13 residues from cysteine through phenylalanine. Only CDR3 DNA is held: 39 bases, read in frame from base 1. V drops 0 bases and J drops 3 bases, leaving 7 bases in between. CDR1 and CDR2, per the germline V gene, are SGHRS and YFSETQ.